This T cell receptor (beta chain) was retrieved from a study of blood T cell repertoires in COVID-19. Study-level background: COVID-19 samples from acute and convalescent phases originated in the United States, Italy and Spain. T cells, B-cell-depleted T cells, or PBMCs supplied cDNA or gDNA.

Original methodology: Amplifying reference gene primers gave estimates of nucleated cell counts. Clones were read by immunoSEQ multiplex PCR, and TCRdb kept only the in-frame ones, dropping some. The V and J calls and the clone size are those of that table, but D and trimming were determined from the DNA. The sample lists about 130,000 clones, about 90% occurring once. CDR1 and CDR2 (germline): SGDLS, YYNGEE. CDR3 length: 18 amino acids. With 3 bases clipped from V and 0 bases from J, the junction kept 7 bases outside the gene matches. The gene calls are TRBV9 and TRBJ2-5; 14 bases are a match to TRBD2. Source material: peripheral blood. This clonotype was sampled from a man in his forties or fifties with active COVID-19. The CDR3 region is CASSAGLAGGPYQETQYF. The CDR3 DNA reads TGTGCCAGCAGCGCCGGACTAGCGGGGGGCCCGTACCAAGAGACCCAGTACTTC.